This T cell receptor beta chain was recovered during a study of molecular identifiers for immune sequencing clone quantification. Study-wide background: For replicates, RNA isolated from roughly 20,000 or 100,000 naive CD8 cells was divided into five portions, of which four were sequenced.

The study, taken as a whole, reports: Effector cells kept over 98% of their molecules in clones above 20 RNA copies, while naive cells kept under 1% there.

Bulk TCR libraries were made with methods that had been previously described and with listed TCR primers. MiXCR was run by TCRdb on the PCR reads, yielding one entry per CDR3 protein. The table shows about 300,000 distinct CDR3 sequences, with about 22% occurring only once. This clonotype occurred many times. What it recognizes is unknown. The CDR3 is 11 amino acids. V shed 6 bases and J shed 16 bases, with 18 bases lying between them. The V gene's germline CDR1 is DFQATT and CDR2 SNEGSKA (reference sequence). This clonotype originated in a human donor in good health. Some libraries in this study had Jurkat cell RNA spiked in. The specimen sequenced was naive CD8+ T cells from blood, with Jurkat cell RNA spiked in. As for subset: FACS-sorted CD8+CD4-CCR7+CD45RA+ naive T cells. The chain couples TRBV20-1 to TRBJ1-4; no reliable D call. The CDR3 spells CSARLTGMRFF. The CDR3 region has the DNA TGCAGTGCGAGACTTACGGGGATGAGGTTTTTT.